This T cell receptor (beta chain) derives from a study of neoadjuvant nivolumab and ipilimumab in lung cancer (dated by TCRdb to between 2020 and 2021). Study-level background: Nivolumab was given at 3 mg/kg intravenously on days 1, 15 and 29, and the combination arm added ipilimumab 1 mg/kg on day 1 only. The study compared TCR repertoires in pretherapy (baseline) peripheral blood with TCR repertoires in tumors resected at surgery after neoadjuvant immune checkpoint blockade. Seven patients had matched pretherapy and resected tumor pairs analyzed, with four treated with nivolumab and three with nivolumab plus ipilimumab. For each study arm, the primary endpoint of the trial was the rate of major pathologic response (MPR) in the intention-to-treat population. The trial treated approximately 46 patients with operable NSCLC: some 23 were randomized to nivolumab monotherapy and about 20 to nivolumab plus ipilimumab. Broader findings and caveats from the paper: TCR richness and clonality were greater in resected tumors than in tumor-adjacent uninvolved lung, and increases were seen in more dual-therapy-treated tumors. A small number of samples was subjected to TCR sequencing. A positive correlation was observed between pretherapy blood TCR richness and richness in tumors resected after neoadjuvant therapy (Spearman R ≈ 0.8). From pretherapy to surgery, increases in tumor T-cell richness and clonality were observed in three of three dual-therapy tumors but in only two of four nivolumab-treated tumors. No significant correlation was found between TCR clonality and pathologic tumor regression, and only one major-pathologic-response sample was available for the clonality analysis.

From cysteine to phenylalanine, the CDR3 is 11 amino acids long. Kept here is only the CDR3 DNA, which spans 33 bases and is read in frame from base 1. V has 7 bases trimmed and J has 9 bases trimmed; junction bases matching no gene number 6. The germline V gene encodes CDR1 DFQATT and CDR2 SNEGSKA (reference sequence). Library creation used the immunoSEQ multiplex PCR assay. The authors' analysis ran thus. Richness and clonality were used to summarize the repertoires, and clones that significantly expanded or contracted between pre- and post-therapy samples were identified. Held by TCRdb, this immuneACCESS table contains in-frame sequences only and omits some clones. Under half of the omission traces to an unresolved V gene where checked; the cause of the rest is unknown. V and J calls and clone size are those listed in that table; D and trimming were worked out from the DNA. Within this sample are 10,000 or so clones, with approximately 71% of them counted one time only. 6.5% to 9% of the sample is held by the ten biggest clonotypes.

As concerns this clone: The specificity of this receptor is unknown. The input lacks base qualities; no much larger clone sits a single base away.

The label giving this sample's time point can be read as: at surgical resection after neoadjuvant nivolumab +/- ipilimumab. The samples were obtained from NEOSTAR, a phase 2 randomized trial that tested neoadjuvant nivolumab or nivolumab plus ipilimumab, followed by surgery, in operable NSCLC. The chain is assembled from TRBV20-1 and TRBJ2-1; 7 junctional bases match TRBD2. The clonotype originates from an adult with non-small cell lung cancer. Some clones in this sample may be carry-over from other donors' samples. The sequencing here drew on tumor tissue, taken after neoadjuvant nivolumab, alone or with ipilimumab, at or shortly before surgery. The sequence in DNA is TGCAGTGTTCTTCAGCGGGGTGAGCAGTTCTTC. This is translated as CSVLQRGEQFF.